The 26 T cell receptor beta chains given below trace back to one sample, sequenced in a study of beta chain features in type 1 diabetes. The authors reverse transcribed all of the isolated RNA, so sequencing captured expressed TCRB transcripts. Repertoires were generated with immunoSEQ multiplex PCR, while TCRdb's copy carries only in-frame clones and drops some. The sample yields around 99,000 clones, 40% seen once. Sequences were obtained from stem cell memory CD4+ T cells from blood. All receptors come from a young woman in good health.

In its sample, this clone was seen a few times. This chain uses TRBV11-3 with TRBJ2-7, with TRBD1 as a possible D gene (6 bases). The V gene lost 5 bases and the J gene lost 6 bases, with 14 bases spanning the gap. CDR3 size: 13 residues. Germline assignment: CDR1 SGHNT and CDR2 YENEEA. The CDR3 reads CASSTRQAGEQYF. CDR3 sequence (DNA): TGTGCCAGCAGCACCAGACAGGCCGGCGAGCAGTACTTC.

This clone was observed a handful of times. The V call is TRBV7-2, the J call TRBJ2-1, with 8 bases fitting TRBD1. With 3 bases clipped from V and 7 bases from J, the junction kept 17 bases outside the gene matches. This CDR3 is 18 amino acids long. Germline V lookup: CDR1 SGHTA, CDR2 FQGNSA. The CDR3 sequence is CASSFGQGARISSNEQFF. The CDR3 region has the DNA TGTGCCAGCAGCTTCGGGCAGGGGGCGCGTATTAGCTCAAATGAGCAGTTCTTC.

The chain couples TRBV19 to TRBJ1-2, with 10 bases matching TRBD1. The CDR3 loop spans 16 amino acids. Germline V gene lookup returns CDR1 LNHDA and CDR2 SQIVND (reference sequence). J was trimmed by 8 bases and V by 3 bases; bases with no gene match: 12. In nucleotides, the CDR3 is TGTGCCAGTAGTATTTATCCCGGGACAGGGGTAAGGGGCTACACCTTC. Translation gives CASSIYPGTGVRGYTF.

The V gene is TRBV19, the J gene TRBJ2-5; D unclear. Germline V gene sequence: CDR1 LNHDA, CDR2 SQIVND (reference sequence). This CDR3 comprises 12 residues. Trimming removed 4 bases from V and 1 base from J, with 4 bases in between. The CDR3 bases are TGTGCCAGTAGTACCTTCCAAGAGACCCAGTACTTC. Translated: CASSTFQETQYF.

This clone was counted a few times. The chain is built from TRBV2 and TRBJ2-1; a possible D gene is TRBD1 (6 bases). CDR1 SNHLY and CDR2 FYNNEI come from the germline V gene. This CDR3 has 14 amino acids. V lost 6 bases to trimming and J lost 0 bases, with 9 bases between them. In DNA form, the CDR3 reads TGTGCCAGCAGCGGACAGAGCTCCTACAATGAGCAGTTCTTC. Protein product: CASSGQSSYNEQFF.

CDR3 sequence (DNA): TGTGCCAGCAGGCGAGGACTAGCGGGAGAGTTATACGAGCAGTACTTC. This encodes CASRRGLAGELYEQYF. This chain joins TRBV6-6 and TRBJ2-7; 13 bases align to TRBD2. J lost 4 bases, V lost 6 bases, and 9 bases had no gene match. This CDR3 contains 16 residues. The germline CDR1 and CDR2 sequences are MNHNY and SVGAGI (reference sequence).

V usage is TRBV27 and J usage is TRBJ1-4, with 7 bases fitting TRBD1. Trimming at V came to 5 bases and at J to 4 bases, leaving 4 bases not matched to a gene. The germline V gene has CDR1 MNHEY and CDR2 SMNVEV (reference sequence). This CDR3 comprises 14 residues. CDR3 coding DNA: TGTGCCAGCAGTACGGGACAGTTTAATGAAAAACTGTTTTTT. Amino acid sequence: CASSTGQFNEKLFF.

The sample holds one count of this clone. This sequence joins TRBV7-8 and TRBJ2-7, with TRBD2 matching over 8 bases. This CDR3 is built from 15 residues. J gave up 3 bases and V 3 bases, and 7 bases lay outside the gene matches. CDR1 SGHVS and CDR2 FQNEAQ come from the germline V gene. For the CDR3, the DNA is TGTGCCAGCAGCTTCCTGCGGGGGGCGGGCTACGAGCAGTACTTC. It encodes CASSFLRGAGYEQYF.

The chain employs TRBV28 and TRBJ1-3; unclear D gene. CDR1 and CDR2 (germline): MDHEN, SYDVKM. CDR3 length: 13 residues. The ends were cut back, 4 bases at V and 2 bases at J, with 6 bases in the middle. The CDR3 nucleotides read TGTGCCAGCAGTTCTAGGACTGGAAACACCATATATTTT. It is translated as CASSSRTGNTIYF.

This clone was seen more than once but under ten times. This chain uses TRBV5-1 with TRBJ1-1; D unclear. The CDR3 sequence is 13 residues long. V lost 0 bases, J lost 11 bases, and 14 bases lay in between. Germline values: CDR1 SGHRS, CDR2 YFSETQ. The CDR3 protein is CASSLVGSNRAFF. CDR3 bases: TGCGCCAGCAGCTTGGTCGGGTCGAACCGGGCTTTCTTT.

The V call is TRBV4-2, the J call TRBJ2-7, with a weak D call TRBD1 (6 bases). CDR3 size: 14 residues. From germline, CDR1 is LGHNA and CDR2 YNFKEQ. Trimming removed 3 bases from V and 8 bases from J, with 17 bases in between. The DNA of the CDR3 is TGTGCCAGCAGCCATACAGGGAACCCTACGAAGCAGTACTTC. Translating gives CASSHTGNPTKQYF.

The genes are TRBV7-9 and TRBJ1-3, with TRBD1 identical over 7 bases. The CDR3 consists of 15 residues. Germline V gives CDR1 SEHNR, CDR2 FQNEAQ (reference sequence). V lost 4 bases, J lost 4 bases, and 7 bases stayed unmatched. CDR3 in DNA: TGTGCCAGCAGCTCCATCACAGGGGCCGGAAACACCATATATTTT. The encoded protein is CASSSITGAGNTIYF.

There are a few counts of this clone. V usage is TRBV7-2 and J usage is TRBJ2-1; TRBD1 aligns across 7 bases. The V gene's germline CDR1 is SGHTA and CDR2 FQGNSA. With 5 bases clipped from V and 5 bases from J, the junction kept 9 bases outside the gene matches. The CDR3 length is 15 residues. CDR3 residues: CASSLGQAPHNEQFF. The CDR3 region has the DNA TGTGCCAGCAGCCTCGGACAGGCCCCCCACAATGAGCAGTTCTTC.

The CDR3 DNA reads as TGCAGCGCTGCCCAAACTTCCTATGGCTACACCTTC. It is translated as CSAAQTSYGYTF. The rearrangement joins TRBV29-1 to TRBJ1-2; D is unresolved. With 7 bases removed from V and 4 bases from J, the gap between germline ends came to 13 bases. Germline-derived CDR1 and CDR2 are SQVTM and ANQGSEA. The CDR3 runs 12 residues.

The chain employs TRBV6-5 and TRBJ2-7; TRBD2 aligns across 10 bases. Trimming at V came to 8 bases and at J to 5 bases, leaving 12 bases not matched to a gene. The CDR3 totals 15 residues. Germline values: CDR1 MNHEY, CDR2 SVGAGI. The CDR3 here is CASGALSGRRDEQYF. Here the CDR3 DNA reads TGTGCCAGCGGCGCACTTAGCGGGAGGAGAGACGAGCAGTACTTC.

This clone was seen a handful of times. The V gene is TRBV7-2, the J gene TRBJ1-5, with D hard to call. The germline gives CDR1 SGHTA, CDR2 FQGNSA. The CDR3 totals 13 residues. V lost 5 bases, J lost 6 bases, and 11 bases lay in between. CDR3 nucleotide sequence: TGTGCCAGCAGCCCGGGATCAGGTCAGCCCCAGCATTTT. This translates into CASSPGSGQPQHF. The whole variable domain, filled in from reference TRBV7-2 and TRBJ1-5, reads GAGVSQSPSNKVTEKGKDVELRCDPISGHTALYWYRQSLGQGLEFLIYFQGNSAPDKSGLPSDRFSAERTGGSVSTLTIQRTQQEDSAVYLCASSPGSGQPQHFGDGTRLSIL.

The chain combines TRBV5-4 with TRBJ2-5; 10 nucleotides line up with TRBD2. J was trimmed by 5 bases and V by 0 bases; bases with no gene match: 7. The germline CDR1 and CDR2 sequences are SGHNT and YYREEE (reference sequence). CDR3 size: 16 residues. The chain's CDR3 is CASSLELAGTAETQYF. CDR3 DNA: TGTGCCAGCAGCTTGGAACTAGCGGGAACGGCGGAGACCCAGTACTTC.

V and J are TRBV18 and TRBJ1-5; D gene uncertain. The CDR3 is 14 residues long. Germline V gives CDR1 KGHSH, CDR2 LQKENI. Trimming cost V 2 bases and J 5 bases, with 10 bases left between them. CDR3 sequence: CASSPSRGDQPQHF. The CDR3 DNA reads as TGTGCCAGCTCACCATCCCGAGGCGATCAGCCCCAGCATTTT.

The J gene is TRBJ2-7, the V gene TRBV13; 13 bases are a match to TRBD2. This CDR3 is 16 amino acids long. The J segment lost 4 bases and the V segment lost 1 base, leaving 4 bases of the junction unmatched. The germline CDR1 and CDR2 sequences are PRHDT and FYEKMQ (reference sequence). CDR3 loop: CASSLEGLAGSYEQYF. CDR3 sequence (DNA): TGTGCCAGCAGCTTAGAGGGACTAGCGGGGTCGTACGAGCAGTACTTC.

This clone appeared once. The chain couples TRBV20-1 to TRBJ2-1; the D is unclear. With 5 bases removed from V and 8 bases from J, the gap between germline ends came to 10 bases. This CDR3 comprises 11 residues. CDR1 is DFQATT, CDR2 SNEGSKA, per germline (reference sequence). CDR3 sequence: CSASVIHEQFF. Written as DNA, the CDR3 is TGCAGTGCTTCGGTAATCCATGAGCAGTTCTTC.

J is TRBJ2-5 and V is TRBV15; D possibly corresponds to TRBD1 (5 bases). The J call may be faulty, since TRBJ2-7 better matches the DNA end. Germline assignment: CDR1 LNHNV and CDR2 YYDKDF (reference sequence). CDR3 length equals 13 residues. CDR3 in amino acids: CATSISKGYEQYF. For the CDR3, the DNA is TGTGCCACCAGCATAAGCAAGGGGTACGAGCAGTACTTC.

The CDR3, as DNA: TGTGCCAGCTCTCTAGACAGGGCCTACGAGCAGTACTTC. It translates to CASSLDRAYEQYF. This sequence joins TRBV18 and TRBJ2-7; TRBD1 matches 7 bases. The CDR3 consists of 13 residues. The V gene end was trimmed by 6 bases and the J gene end by 2 bases; junction bases not matched to a gene: 4. CDR1 KGHSH and CDR2 LQKENI come from the germline V gene.

The chain is built from TRBV14 and TRBJ2-3; unclear D gene. Germline CDR1 SGHDN, CDR2 FVKESK. V gave up 3 bases and J gave up 1 base, with 14 bases separating them. The CDR3 runs 16 residues. The CDR3 nucleotides read TGTGCCAGCAGCCAGTACTCCTGGTATGGCACAGATACGCAGTATTTT. Its protein is CASSQYSWYGTDTQYF.

The chain has TRBV28 and TRBJ2-7; D is perhaps TRBD2 (6 bases). Germline CDR1 is MDHEN and CDR2 is SYDVKM. The CDR3 has 15 amino acids. The V end was cut by 5 bases, the J end by 7 bases, with 21 bases between. The CDR3 spells CASSKSSASTGEQYF. Here the CDR3 DNA reads TGTGCCAGCAGTAAATCTAGCGCCTCAACGGGGGAGCAGTACTTC.

This clone was seen a handful of times. The rearrangement links TRBV9 to TRBJ2-5; 12 positions agree with TRBD2. Per the germline V gene, CDR1 is SGDLS and CDR2 is YYNGEE. The CDR3 runs to 14 residues. V lost 5 bases and J lost 5; bases outside the gene matches: 4. The DNA for the CDR3 is TGTGCCAGCAGTGACCTAGCGGGAGGGGAGACCCAGTACTTC. This sequence encodes CASSDLAGGETQYF.

This clone was seen a few times. The rearrangement uses TRBV30 and TRBJ2-7; 8 nucleotides align to TRBD1. V lost 6 bases to trimming and J lost 2 bases; unmatched junction nucleotides: 9. The CDR3 has 14 amino acids. The germline V gene has CDR1 GTSNPN and CDR2 SVGIG (reference sequence). The CDR3 DNA is TGTGCCTGCATCCGGGACAGGTCCACCTACGAGCAGTACTTC. This gives the protein CACIRDRSTYEQYF.